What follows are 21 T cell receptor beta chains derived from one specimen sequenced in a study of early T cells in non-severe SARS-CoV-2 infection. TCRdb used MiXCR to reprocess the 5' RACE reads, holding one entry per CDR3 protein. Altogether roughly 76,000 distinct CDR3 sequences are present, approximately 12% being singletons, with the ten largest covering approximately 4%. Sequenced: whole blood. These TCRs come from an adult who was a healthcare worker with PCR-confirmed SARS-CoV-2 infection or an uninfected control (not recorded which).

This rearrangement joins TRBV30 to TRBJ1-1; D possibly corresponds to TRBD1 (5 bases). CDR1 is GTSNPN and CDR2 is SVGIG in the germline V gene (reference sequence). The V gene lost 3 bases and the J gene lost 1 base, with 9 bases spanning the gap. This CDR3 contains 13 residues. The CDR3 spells CAWSTGGNTEAFF. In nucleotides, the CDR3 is TGTGCCTGGAGCACGGGGGGGAACACTGAAGCTTTCTTT.

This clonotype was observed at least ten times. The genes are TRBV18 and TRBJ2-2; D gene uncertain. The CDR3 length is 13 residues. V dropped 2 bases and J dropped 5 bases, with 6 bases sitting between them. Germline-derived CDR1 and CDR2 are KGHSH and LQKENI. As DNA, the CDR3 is TGTGCCAGCTCACCAATTGGGACCGGGGAGCTGTTTTTT. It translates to CASSPIGTGELFF.

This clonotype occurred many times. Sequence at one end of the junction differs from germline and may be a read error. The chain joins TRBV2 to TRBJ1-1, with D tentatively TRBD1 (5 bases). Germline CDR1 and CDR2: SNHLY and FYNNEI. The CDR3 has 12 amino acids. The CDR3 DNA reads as TGTGCCAGCAGGGGAGGGGACGCTGAGGCTTTCTTT. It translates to CASRGGDAEAFF.

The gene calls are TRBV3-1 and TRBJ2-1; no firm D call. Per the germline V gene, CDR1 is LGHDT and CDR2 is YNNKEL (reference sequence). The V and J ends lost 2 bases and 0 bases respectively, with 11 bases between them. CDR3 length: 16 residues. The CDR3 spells CASSQRLISSYNEQFF. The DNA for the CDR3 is TGTGCCAGCAGCCAAAGACTTATTAGCTCCTACAATGAGCAGTTCTTC.

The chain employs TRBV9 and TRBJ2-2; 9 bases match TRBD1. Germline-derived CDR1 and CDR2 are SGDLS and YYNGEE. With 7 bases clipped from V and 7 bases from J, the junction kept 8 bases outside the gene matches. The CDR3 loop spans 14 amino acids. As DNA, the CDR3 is TGTGCCAGCCGAAGACAGGGGGGCAGCGGGGAGCTGTTTTTT. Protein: CASRRQGGSGELFF.

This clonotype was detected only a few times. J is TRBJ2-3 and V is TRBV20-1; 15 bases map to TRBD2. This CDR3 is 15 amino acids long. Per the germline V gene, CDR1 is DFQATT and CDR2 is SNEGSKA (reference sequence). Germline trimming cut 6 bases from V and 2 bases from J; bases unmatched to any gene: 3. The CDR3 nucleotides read TGCAGTGCGAGGACTAGCGGGAGGGTCACAGATACGCAGTATTTT. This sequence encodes CSARTSGRVTDTQYF.

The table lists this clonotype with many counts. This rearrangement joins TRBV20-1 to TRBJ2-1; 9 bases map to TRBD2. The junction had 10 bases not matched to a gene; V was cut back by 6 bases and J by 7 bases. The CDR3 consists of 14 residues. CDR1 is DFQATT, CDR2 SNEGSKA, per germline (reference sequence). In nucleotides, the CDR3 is TGCAGTGCCCCGAGGCTAGCGGGGTTAAATGAGCAGTTCTTC. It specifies CSAPRLAGLNEQFF.

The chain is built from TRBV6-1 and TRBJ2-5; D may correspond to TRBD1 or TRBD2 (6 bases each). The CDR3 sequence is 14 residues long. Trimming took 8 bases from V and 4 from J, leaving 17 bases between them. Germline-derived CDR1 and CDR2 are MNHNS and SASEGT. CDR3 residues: CASRGRGKGETQYF. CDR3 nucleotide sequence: TGTGCCAGCCGGGGGCGTGGGAAGGGAGAGACCCAGTACTTC.

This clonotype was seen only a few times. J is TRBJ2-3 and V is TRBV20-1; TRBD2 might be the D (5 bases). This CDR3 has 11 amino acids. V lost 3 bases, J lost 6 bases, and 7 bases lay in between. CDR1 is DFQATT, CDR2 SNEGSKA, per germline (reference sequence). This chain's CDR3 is CSASLADTQYF. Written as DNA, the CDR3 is TGCAGTGCTAGTTTAGCGGATACGCAGTATTTT.

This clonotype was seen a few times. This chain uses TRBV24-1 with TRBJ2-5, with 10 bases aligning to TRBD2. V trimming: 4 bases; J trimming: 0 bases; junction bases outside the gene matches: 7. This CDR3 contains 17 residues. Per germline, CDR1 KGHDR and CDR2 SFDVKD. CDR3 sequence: CATSDHPSGSDQETQYF. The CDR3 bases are TGTGCCACCAGTGACCATCCTAGCGGGAGTGACCAAGAGACCCAGTACTTC.

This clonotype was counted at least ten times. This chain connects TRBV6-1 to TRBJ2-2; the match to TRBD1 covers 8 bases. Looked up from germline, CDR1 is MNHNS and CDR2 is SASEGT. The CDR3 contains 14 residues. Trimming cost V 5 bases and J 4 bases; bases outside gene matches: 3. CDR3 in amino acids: CASSRTGTTGELFF. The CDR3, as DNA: TGTGCCAGCAGTCGGACAGGGACCACCGGGGAGCTGTTTTTT.

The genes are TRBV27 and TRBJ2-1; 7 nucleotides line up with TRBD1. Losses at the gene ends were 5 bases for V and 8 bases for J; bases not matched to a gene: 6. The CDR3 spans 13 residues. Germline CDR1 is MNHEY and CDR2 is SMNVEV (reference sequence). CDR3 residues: CASSPRQGYEQFF. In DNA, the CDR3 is TGTGCCAGCAGTCCGAGACAGGGCTATGAGCAGTTCTTC.

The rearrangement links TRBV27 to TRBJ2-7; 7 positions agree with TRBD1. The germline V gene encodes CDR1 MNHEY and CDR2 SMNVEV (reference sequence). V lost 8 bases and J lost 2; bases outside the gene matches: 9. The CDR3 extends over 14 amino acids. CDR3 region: CASWGTAGTYEQYF. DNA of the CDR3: TGTGCCAGCTGGGGGACAGCCGGCACCTACGAGCAGTACTTC.

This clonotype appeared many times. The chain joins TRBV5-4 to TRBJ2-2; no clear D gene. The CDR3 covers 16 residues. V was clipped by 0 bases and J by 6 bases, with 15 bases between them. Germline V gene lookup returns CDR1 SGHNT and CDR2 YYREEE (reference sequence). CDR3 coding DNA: TGTGCCAGCAGCTTGGCCATGAATATCCGTTCCGGGGAGCTGTTTTTT. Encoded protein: CASSLAMNIRSGELFF.

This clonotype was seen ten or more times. CDR3 DNA sequence: TGTGCCAGCAGTCGCAGCGGAACTAGCACAGATACGCAGTATTTT. Its protein is CASSRSGTSTDTQYF. The rearrangement links TRBV27 to TRBJ2-3, with a weak D call TRBD2 (5 bases). V gave up 5 bases and J gave up 0 bases, with 12 bases separating them. The CDR3 contains 15 residues. Germline assignment: CDR1 MNHEY and CDR2 SMNVEV (reference sequence).

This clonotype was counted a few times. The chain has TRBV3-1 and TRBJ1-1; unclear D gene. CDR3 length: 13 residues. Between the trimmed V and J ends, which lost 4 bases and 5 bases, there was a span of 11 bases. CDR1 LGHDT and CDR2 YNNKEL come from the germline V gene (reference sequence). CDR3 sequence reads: CASSRTVGTEAFF. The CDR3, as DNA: TGTGCCAGCAGCCGAACCGTGGGGACTGAAGCTTTCTTT.

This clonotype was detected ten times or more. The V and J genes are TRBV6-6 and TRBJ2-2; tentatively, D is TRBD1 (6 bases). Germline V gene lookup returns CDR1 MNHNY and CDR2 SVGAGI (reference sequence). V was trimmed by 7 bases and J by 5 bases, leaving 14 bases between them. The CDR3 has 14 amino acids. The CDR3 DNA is TGTGCCAGCACCGACTCTAGGGGGACCGGGGAGCTGTTTTTT. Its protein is CASTDSRGTGELFF.

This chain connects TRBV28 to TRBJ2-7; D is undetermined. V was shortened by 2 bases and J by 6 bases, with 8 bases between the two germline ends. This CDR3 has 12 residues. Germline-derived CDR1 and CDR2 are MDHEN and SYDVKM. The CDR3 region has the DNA TGTGCCAGCAGTTTAAGGTTTCGCGAGCAGTACTTC. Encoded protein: CASSLRFREQYF. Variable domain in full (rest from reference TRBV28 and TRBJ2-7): DVKVTQSSRYLVKRTGEKVFLECVQDMDHENMFWYRQDPGLGLRLIYFSYDVKMKEKGDIPEGYSVSREKKERFSLILESASTNQTSMYLCASSLRFREQYFGPGTRLTVT.

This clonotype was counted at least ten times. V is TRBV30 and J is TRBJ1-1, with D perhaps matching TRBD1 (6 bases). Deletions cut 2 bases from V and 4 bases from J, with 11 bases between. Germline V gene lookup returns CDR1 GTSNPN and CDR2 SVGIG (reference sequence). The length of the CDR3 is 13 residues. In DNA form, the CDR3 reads TGTGCCTGGAGTACCGGACAGCTCACTGAAGCTTTCTTT. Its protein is CAWSTGQLTEAFF.

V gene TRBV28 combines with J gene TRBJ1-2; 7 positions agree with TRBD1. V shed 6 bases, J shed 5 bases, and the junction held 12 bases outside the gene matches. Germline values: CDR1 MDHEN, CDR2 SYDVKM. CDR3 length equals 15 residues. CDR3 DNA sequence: TGTGCCAGCAGCCTTGGCAAGGGGGCGAGATATGGCTACACCTTC. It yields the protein CASSLGKGARYGYTF.

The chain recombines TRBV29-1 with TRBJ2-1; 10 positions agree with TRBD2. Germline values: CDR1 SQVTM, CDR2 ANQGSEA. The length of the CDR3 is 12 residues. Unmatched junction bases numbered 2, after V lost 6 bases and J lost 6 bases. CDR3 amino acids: CSVLAGFNEQFF. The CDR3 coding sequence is TGCAGCGTACTAGCGGGATTCAATGAGCAGTTCTTC.